This TCR beta chain was sequenced for a study of CD8 T cells in Susac syndrome. After extraction with the RNeasy kit, roughly 0.5 to 1 ug of the RNA was reverse transcribed using random hexamers. TCRdb analysed the immunoSEQ multiplex PCR reads with MiXCR anew, one entry per CDR3 protein. Of a few hundred thousand distinct CDR3 sequences detected, approximately 85% appear once; the ten largest clones hold approximately 0.12%. Notes on the study in general: The study admitted that it had a relatively small number of individuals in its TCR sequencing and HLA analysis.

In the case of this clonotype: Its antigen remains unidentified.

TCR beta sequencing covered blood CD8+ and CD4+ T cells. Specimen: CD8+ T cells from PBMCs. The sequence derives from a human donor with multiple sclerosis.

CDR3 sequence reads: CSARDARVYEQYF. The CDR3, as DNA: TGCAGTGCTAGAGATGCTAGGGTTTACGAGCAGTACTTC. J is TRBJ2-7 and V is TRBV20-1; D gene unclear. Germline V gene lookup returns CDR1 DFQATT and CDR2 SNEGSKA (reference sequence). The CDR3 is made up of 13 amino acids. The ends were cut back, 0 bases at V and 4 bases at J, with 10 bases in the middle.